The rows below give T cell receptor beta chains drawn from one sample of a study of T cells in Graves' hyperthyroidism and ophthalmopathy. One entry per CDR3 protein results from TCRdb running MiXCR on the multiplex PCR reads. The sample records about 660,000 distinct CDR3 sequences, roughly 46% being singletons. What was sequenced was peripheral blood or thyroid tissue (not recorded which). The receptor source for this set is an adult man with Graves' disease, either hyperthyroidism or ophthalmopathy (not recorded which). Both conserved end residues are part of each CDR3. D genes are given only for firm matches. Clone size, where shown, is once, few, many, or a class for clones that have expanded.

V,length,D,size,J,DNA,CDR3
TRBV19,16,-,few,TRBJ1-6,TGTGCCAGCACCCAGGACGTCCGGGTCTGGCATTCACCCCTCCACTTT,CASTQDVRVWHSPLHF
TRBV25-1,15,-,many,TRBJ2-5,TGTGCCAGCAGTGGATCGACAGGGAGGGCCGAGACCCAGTACTTC,CASSGSTGRAETQYF
TRBV7-8,13,-,many,TRBJ2-7,TGTGCCAGCAGCTTAGGGCTGTCCTACGAGCAGTACTTC,CASSLGLSYEQYF
TRBV7-8,17,-,few,TRBJ1-2,TGTGCCAGCAGCTTAGCTTCTTCTGGGACGGTCAACTATGGCTACACCTTC,CASSLASSGTVNYGYTF
TRBV29-1,12,TRBD1,-,TRBJ1-6,TGCAGCGTCGGGACAGATAATTCACCCCTCCACTTT,CSVGTDNSPLHF
TRBV10-2,15,-,many,TRBJ1-5,TGCGCCAGCTGCACAGGCCTACCGGGCAATCAGCCCCAGCATTTT,CASCTGLPGNQPQHF
TRBV7-2,14,TRBD1,many,TRBJ2-5,TGTGCCAGCAGCCTCCCGACAGGGGGAGAGACCCAGTACTTC,CASSLPTGGETQYF
TRBV29-1,10,-,many,TRBJ1-1,TGCAGCGGCGGGAAAGAAGAAGCTTTCTTT,CSGGKEEAFF
TRBV2,14,-,-,TRBJ2-2,TGTGCCAGCAGCCAATTGCAGAGCACCGGGGAGCTGTTTTTT,CASSQLQSTGELFF
TRBV7-9,14,TRBD1,-,TRBJ2-2,TGTGCCAGCAGCCTGACAGGGGCCAGCGGGGAGCTGTTTTTT,CASSLTGASGELFF
TRBV5-6,13,-,many,TRBJ1-2,TGTGCCAGCAGCGTTGCGCAGTGGGATGGCTACACCTTC,CASSVAQWDGYTF
TRBV6-6,14,-,-,TRBJ2-7,TGTGCCAGCAGAAACGGGACTTTCGCCTACGAGCAGTACTTC,CASRNGTFAYEQYF
TRBV25-1,18,TRBD1,-,TRBJ1-3,TGTGCCAGCTCACCATTTATACCGGGACAGGGGTCTGGAAACACCACATATTTT,CASSPFIPGQGSGNTTYF
TRBV12-3/TRBV12-4,13,-,-,TRBJ1-2,TGTGCCAGCAGTTCAGGACCCCTGGGCGGCTACACCTTC,CASSSGPLGGYTF
TRBV6-6,11,TRBD1,many,TRBJ1-1,TGTGCCAGCAGTCAGACAGGGCAAGCTTTCTTT,CASSQTGQAFF
TRBV10-3,15,-,-,TRBJ1-4,TGTGCCATCAGTGCGACCGGGGCGGGTAATGAAAAACTGTTTTTT,CAISATGAGNEKLFF
TRBV11-1,15,-,-,TRBJ2-7,TGTGCCAGCAGCTTAGCGGGGGCGAGCTCCTACGAGCAGTACTTC,CASSLAGASSYEQYF
TRBV2,15,-,-,TRBJ2-2,TGTGCCAGCAGTACCGGGACATCGAACACCGGGGAGCTGTTTTTT,CASSTGTSNTGELFF